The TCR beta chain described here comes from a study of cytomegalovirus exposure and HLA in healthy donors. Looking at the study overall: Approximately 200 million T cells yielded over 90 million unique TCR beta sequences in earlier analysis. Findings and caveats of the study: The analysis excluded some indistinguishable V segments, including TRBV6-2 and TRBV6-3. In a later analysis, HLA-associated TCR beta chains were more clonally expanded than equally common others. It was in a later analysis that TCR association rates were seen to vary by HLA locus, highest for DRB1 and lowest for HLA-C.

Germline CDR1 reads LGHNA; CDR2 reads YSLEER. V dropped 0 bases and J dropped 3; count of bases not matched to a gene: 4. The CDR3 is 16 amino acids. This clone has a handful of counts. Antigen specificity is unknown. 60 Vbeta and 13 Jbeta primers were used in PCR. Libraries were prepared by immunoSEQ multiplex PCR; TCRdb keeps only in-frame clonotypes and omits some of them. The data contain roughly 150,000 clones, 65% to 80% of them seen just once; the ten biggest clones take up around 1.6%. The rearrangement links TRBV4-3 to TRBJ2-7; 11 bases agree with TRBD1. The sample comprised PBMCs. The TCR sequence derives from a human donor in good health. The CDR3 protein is CASSQDWGTGGYEQYF. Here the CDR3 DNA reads TGCGCCAGCAGCCAAGATTGGGGGACAGGGGGCTACGAGCAGTACTTC.